These 7 T cell receptor beta chains were sequenced from one sample in a study of blood T cell repertoires in COVID-19. Sequencing was performed with immunoSEQ multiplex PCR; in TCRdb, only in-frame clones are kept and a portion is missing. The sample lists about 230,000 clones; approximately 82% were seen once. Material for sequencing was peripheral blood. The receptors were sampled from a woman aged 70-85 years with active or convalescent COVID-19.

The CDR3 nucleotides are TGTGCCAGCAGCCAAGAAGAGGTCGGGGAGCTGTTTTTT. Its translation is CASSQEEVGELFF. The chain employs TRBV3-1 (or the pseudogene TRBV3-2) and TRBJ2-2; no definite D call. V lost 0 bases and J 7 bases, leaving 6 bases between the germline ends. The CDR3 spans 13 residues. CDR1 is LGHDT and CDR2 is YNNKEL in the germline V gene (reference sequence).

The genes are TRBV28 and TRBJ2-4; 10 bases align to TRBD1. This CDR3 is 13 amino acids long. Germline loops: CDR1 MDHEN, CDR2 SYDVKM. Germline trimming cut 5 bases from V and 8 bases from J; bases unmatched to any gene: 3. In nucleotides, the CDR3 is TGTGCCAGCAGTCTGGACAGGGGGGACATTCAGTACTTC. It specifies CASSLDRGDIQYF. Supplemented by reference TRBV28 and TRBJ2-4, the full variable domain reads DVKVTQSSRYLVKRTGEKVFLECVQDMDHENMFWYRQDPGLGLRLIYFSYDVKMKEKGDIPEGYSVSREKKERFSLILESASTNQTSMYLCASSLDRGDIQYFGAGTRLSVL.

CDR3 protein: CASGEWRTEAFF. In DNA form, the CDR3 reads TGTGCCAGCGGCGAATGGAGGACTGAAGCTTTCTTT. The chain couples TRBV3-1 (or the pseudogene TRBV3-2) to TRBJ1-1; D unclear. CDR1 and CDR2 from the germline V gene are LGHDT and YNNKEL (reference sequence). V was clipped by 8 bases and J by 5 bases, with 12 bases between them. This CDR3 region has 12 residues.

The chain joins TRBV11-3 to TRBJ2-1; tentatively, D is TRBD2 (6 bases). Trimming stripped 3 bases from V and 0 bases from J, with 9 bases between. The CDR3 is made up of 15 amino acids. Germline V gene data show CDR1 as SGHNT and CDR2 as YENEEA. The CDR3 coding sequence is TGTGCCAGCAGCTTGGGGGGAGCCTCCTACAATGAGCAGTTCTTC. Its protein is CASSLGGASYNEQFF.

The gene calls are TRBV6-1 and TRBJ2-7, with D hard to call. Germline-derived CDR1 and CDR2 are MNHNS and SASEGT. The CDR3 spans 13 residues. Trimming cost V 3 bases and J 3 bases, with 9 bases left between them. CDR3 sequence: CASSDLARYEQYF. The CDR3 DNA is TGTGCCAGCAGTGATTTAGCCCGCTACGAGCAGTACTTC.

The gene calls are TRBV5-1 and TRBJ2-2, with TRBD1 as a possible D gene (6 bases). Trimming took 4 bases from V and 5 from J, leaving 15 bases between them. This CDR3 contains 15 residues. Germline lookup yields CDR1 SGHRS and CDR2 YFSETQ. The CDR3 loop is CASSRRTVATGELFF. The CDR3 nucleotides are TGCGCCAGCAGCCGGCGGACAGTTGCAACCGGGGAGCTGTTTTTT.

The rearrangement uses TRBV27 and TRBJ2-2, with D maybe TRBD1 (5 bases). CDR1 is MNHEY, CDR2 SMNVEV, per germline (reference sequence). Trimming took 1 base from V and 4 from J, leaving 10 bases between them. CDR3 length: 15 residues. The CDR3 reads CASSLYQGLTGELFF. The DNA for the CDR3 is TGTGCCAGCAGTTTATACCAGGGCCTCACCGGGGAGCTGTTTTTT.